Below are 29 T cell receptor beta chains sequenced from a single sample in a study of OX40 agonist ivuxolimab in advanced cancers. Sequencing was performed with immunoSEQ multiplex PCR; in TCRdb, only in-frame clones are kept and a portion is missing. This table holds under 90,000 clones, just over 90% found once. Material: CD4+ or CD8+ T cells sorted from blood, obtained in a trial of the OX40 agonist ivuxolimab. Source of these receptors: an adult with an advanced solid tumor such as melanoma, head and neck, liver or kidney cancer.

V and J are TRBV9 and TRBJ2-7, with 13 bases aligning to TRBD2. The V and J ends lost 2 bases and 2 bases, in that order; junction bases with no gene match: 1. Germline V gene lookup returns CDR1 SGDLS and CDR2 YYNGEE. This CDR3 region has 15 residues. The CDR3 DNA is TGTGCCAGCAGCGTGGGACTAGCGGGGACCTACGAGCAGTACTTC. Translating it yields CASSVGLAGTYEQYF.

The chain combines TRBV6-6 with TRBJ1-1; D may be TRBD1 (6 bases). CDR1 is MNHNY and CDR2 is SVGAGI in the germline V gene (reference sequence). The CDR3 has 13 amino acids. With 2 bases removed from V and 6 bases from J, the gap between germline ends came to 10 bases. CDR3 DNA: TGTGCCAGCAGTTACCAGGGACAAGCTGAAGCTTTCTTT. It is translated as CASSYQGQAEAFF.

The chain combines TRBV21-1 with TRBJ1-4. TRBV21-1 is tagged as a pseudogene. The CDR3 contains 16 residues. CDR3 residues: CASSNLPGPRDEKLFF. The CDR3 DNA is TGTGCCAGCAGCAACCTCCCGGGTCCTAGGGATGAAAAACTGTTTTTT.

This chain links TRBV5-1 with TRBJ1-2; 7 bases line up with TRBD1. From germline, CDR1 is SGHRS and CDR2 YFSETQ. The CDR3 length is 16 residues. With V trimmed by 4 bases and J by 6 bases, 15 bases remained unmatched. The CDR3 here is CASSPTGGGRGNGYTF. The DNA for the CDR3 is TGCGCCAGCAGCCCCACCGGAGGGGGCAGAGGGAATGGCTACACCTTC.

The chain has TRBV4-1 and TRBJ2-7, with TRBD2 matching over 8 bases. The CDR3 has 15 residues. Trimming removed 5 bases from V and 2 bases from J; junction bases left unmatched: 8. Germline CDR1 MGHRA, CDR2 YSYEKL. CDR3 nucleotide sequence: TGCGCCAGCAGCGTTACTAGCGGAGAAACCTACGAGCAGTACTTC. Its protein is CASSVTSGETYEQYF.

The chain recombines TRBV7-2 with TRBJ1-4; D perhaps matches TRBD1 (5 bases). Germline V gives CDR1 SGHTA, CDR2 FQGNSA. The CDR3 has 16 amino acids. V was cut by 1 base and J by 4 bases, with 13 bases left in between. The CDR3 region is CASSLEGAGYNEKLFF. The CDR3 bases are TGTGCCAGCAGCTTAGAAGGGGCAGGGTATAATGAAAAACTGTTTTTT.

This chain connects TRBV5-6 to TRBJ1-2; a possible D gene is TRBD1 (5 bases). V lost 4 bases, J lost 2 bases, and 18 bases lay in between. This CDR3 region has 16 residues. The germline V gene has CDR1 SGHDT and CDR2 YYEEEE. The CDR3 sequence is CASSAAGTQPNYGYTF. DNA of the CDR3: TGTGCCAGCAGCGCGGCCGGGACCCAGCCAAACTATGGCTACACCTTC.

This chain links TRBV4-1 with TRBJ2-1, with D unresolved. Germline V CDR1 and CDR2: MGHRA, YSYEKL. This CDR3 region has 11 residues. V lost 3 bases to trimming and J lost 9 bases, with 6 bases between them. In DNA, the CDR3 is TGCGCCAGCAGCCACGCTGGTGAGCAGTTCTTC. As protein: CASSHAGEQFF.

The chain couples TRBV7-9 to TRBJ1-4, with D perhaps TRBD1 (5 bases). CDR3 length: 15 amino acids. Germline values: CDR1 SEHNR, CDR2 FQNEAQ (reference sequence). The V end was cut by 1 base, the J end by 8 bases, with 14 bases between. The CDR3 sequence: CASSLGPGRIEKLFF. The DNA for the CDR3 is TGTGCCAGCAGCTTAGGCCCGGGACGGATAGAAAAACTGTTTTTT.

The J gene is TRBJ2-7, the V gene TRBV7-2, with D unclear. Germline CDR1 is SGHTA and CDR2 is FQGNSA. Trimming left V 5 bases short and J 0 bases short, with 5 bases between. The CDR3 consists of 12 residues. CDR3 protein: CASSGSSYEQYF. The CDR3 DNA reads as TGTGCCAGCAGCGGTAGCTCCTACGAGCAGTACTTC.

This clone was observed a handful of times. V and J are TRBV9 and TRBJ1-6, with unresolved D. The CDR3 has 14 residues. V was clipped by 3 bases and J by 3 bases, with 7 bases between them. Germline V CDR1 and CDR2: SGDLS, YYNGEE. Here the CDR3 DNA reads TGTGCCAGCAGCGGTAATGGCTATAATTCACCCCTCCACTTT. Translation: CASSGNGYNSPLHF.

Only one count was recorded for this clone. V usage is TRBV5-3 and J usage is TRBJ2-3; D possibly matches TRBD1 or TRBD2 (5 bases each). TRBV5-3 is an open reading frame, and its role is uncertain. CDR3 size: 15 residues. Trimming took off 5 bases at V and 1 base at J, with 14 bases between the two ends. The CDR3 DNA reads TGTGCCAGAAGGGCACGGGGCGCCGGCACAGATACGCAGTATTTT. It is translated as CARRARGAGTDTQYF.

This chain uses TRBV19 with TRBJ2-3; D possibly uses TRBD1 or TRBD2 (5 bases each). The CDR3 extends over 12 amino acids. The V and J ends lost 3 bases and 4 bases respectively, with 5 bases between them. Germline CDR1 is LNHDA and CDR2 is SQIVND (reference sequence). The CDR3 DNA sequence: TGTGCCAGTAGTATGGGGGCAGATACGCAGTATTTT. Translating gives CASSMGADTQYF.

This clone was counted only a few times. CDR3 region: CASSWTTGELFF. CDR3 nucleotide sequence: TGTGCCAGCAGCTGGACTACCGGGGAGCTGTTTTTT. This rearrangement joins TRBV5-4 to TRBJ2-2, with D possibly being TRBD2 (5 bases). Germline V lookup: CDR1 SGHNT, CDR2 YYREEE (reference sequence). The CDR3 is made up of 12 amino acids. The V end lost 3 bases, the J end lost 5 bases, and 5 bases lay between the germline ends.

V usage is TRBV15 and J usage is TRBJ1-2, with D perhaps matching TRBD1 (6 bases). The CDR3 runs to 13 residues. Germline lookup yields CDR1 LNHNV and CDR2 YYDKDF (reference sequence). Trimming took off 3 bases at V and 4 bases at J, with 9 bases between the two ends. As DNA, the CDR3 is TGTGCCACCAGCAGTTCCAGGGGCTATGGCTACACCTTC. Translating gives CATSSSRGYGYTF.

This clone turned up a few times. The chain couples TRBV6-1 to TRBJ2-7, with D perhaps matching TRBD1 or TRBD2 (5 bases each). The CDR3 totals 12 residues. V shed 7 bases and J shed 0 bases, with 7 bases lying between them. Germline-derived CDR1 and CDR2 are MNHNS and SASEGT. The CDR3: CASTGSSYEQYF. CDR3 DNA: TGTGCCAGCACAGGGAGCTCCTACGAGCAGTACTTC.

This rearrangement joins TRBV4-3 to TRBJ2-3; D is perhaps TRBD2 (6 bases). CDR1 LGHNA and CDR2 YSLEER come from the germline V gene. This CDR3 has 17 amino acids. Trimming pared 0 bases from V and 6 bases from J, leaving 19 bases between. The CDR3 sequence: CASSQDPGGGSDDTQYF. The CDR3 DNA follows: TGCGCCAGCAGCCAAGATCCAGGCGGAGGGAGTGATGATACGCAGTATTTT.

This chain joins TRBV5-4 and TRBJ2-3; D unclear. This CDR3 has 15 amino acids. Germline lookup yields CDR1 SGHNT and CDR2 YYREEE (reference sequence). Trimming stripped 4 bases from V and 5 bases from J, with 17 bases between. The CDR3 DNA sequence: TGTGCCAGCAGCCTTACAGAAGTTTGGCAAGATACGCAGTATTTT. Protein sequence: CASSLTEVWQDTQYF.

The chain is built from TRBV9 and TRBJ2-2, with D uncertain. CDR1 is SGDLS and CDR2 is YYNGEE in the germline V gene. The V gene lost 3 bases and the J gene lost 4 bases, with 10 bases spanning the gap. This CDR3 spans 14 amino acids. The CDR3 loop is CASSALRGTGELFF. CDR3 DNA: TGTGCCAGCAGCGCCCTTCGCGGCACCGGGGAGCTGTTTTTT. Based on the CDR3 plus reference TRBV9 and TRBJ2-2, the full variable domain is DSGVTQTPKHLITATGQRVTLRCSPRSGDLSVYWYQQSLDQGLQFLIQYYNGEERAKGNILERFSAQQFPDLHSELNLSSLELGDSALYFCASSALRGTGELFFGEGSRLTVL.

Note on this clone: The sample holds other DNA sequences that translate to the same CDR3. This sequence joins TRBV6-5 and TRBJ2-7; the D is unclear. Trimming took off 0 bases at V and 0 bases at J, with 3 bases between the two ends. Per the germline V gene, CDR1 is MNHEY and CDR2 is SVGAGI. The CDR3 runs to 13 residues. CDR3 residues: CASSYSSSYEQYF. The CDR3 nucleotides are TGTGCCAGCAGTTACTCGTCCTCCTACGAGCAGTACTTC.

Written as DNA, the CDR3 is TGCGCCAGCAGCTTGGATACGGGGGACAATGGCTACACCTTC. Translation gives CASSLDTGDNGYTF. The chain carries TRBV5-1 and TRBJ1-2; weak D call: TRBD1 (6 bases). This CDR3 spans 14 amino acids. Trimming left V 0 bases short and J 6 bases short, with 12 bases between. The germline CDR1 and CDR2 sequences are SGHRS and YFSETQ.

In this sample, this clone turned up a few times. The rearrangement uses TRBV9 and TRBJ1-1; 8 nucleotides line up with TRBD1. With V trimmed by 3 bases and J by 3 bases, 4 bases remained unmatched. CDR1 and CDR2 from the germline V gene are SGDLS and YYNGEE. The CDR3 totals 14 residues. The CDR3 bases are TGTGCCAGCAGCGCGGACAGGGAATACACTGAAGCTTTCTTT. It translates to CASSADREYTEAFF.

This chain joins TRBV4-3 and TRBJ1-4; 7 bases match TRBD1. CDR1 LGHNA and CDR2 YSLEER come from the germline V gene. This CDR3 comprises 17 residues. V was pared by 4 bases and J by 7 bases, with 15 bases of the junction left unmatched. CDR3 residues: CASSLRSARRGIEKLFF. The DNA of the CDR3 is TGCGCCAGCAGCCTCCGCTCAGCTCGCAGGGGGATTGAAAAACTGTTTTTT.

This clone has only a few counts. The J gene is TRBJ1-1, the V gene TRBV4-1, with D maybe TRBD1 (5 bases). Deletions cut 3 bases from V and 6 bases from J, with 8 bases between. CDR1 is MGHRA, CDR2 YSYEKL, per germline. The CDR3 is made up of 12 amino acids. The CDR3 here is CASSHSQAEAFF. DNA of the CDR3: TGCGCCAGCAGCCATTCACAGGCTGAAGCTTTCTTT.

The rearrangement links TRBV5-1 to TRBJ2-1, with a possible D match to TRBD2 (5 bases). Germline V CDR1 and CDR2: SGHRS, YFSETQ. The CDR3 contains 14 residues. V dropped 4 bases and J dropped 5 bases, with 13 bases sitting between them. CDR3: CASSVVPGDNEQFF. The DNA for the CDR3 is TGCGCCAGCAGCGTGGTCCCCGGGGACAATGAGCAGTTCTTC.

This chain connects TRBV9 to TRBJ1-2; D remains unclear. The germline gives CDR1 SGDLS, CDR2 YYNGEE. V was trimmed by 0 bases and J by 3 bases, leaving 9 bases between them. This CDR3 has 14 residues. DNA of the CDR3: TGTGCCAGCAGCGTAGAGGAGGGTTACTATGGCTACACCTTC. Protein product: CASSVEEGYYGYTF.

This clone was observed a handful of times. The J gene is TRBJ2-7, the V gene TRBV7-2; D remains unclear. This CDR3 has 12 amino acids. Germline-derived CDR1 and CDR2 are SGHTA and FQGNSA. Trimming took 2 bases from V and 0 from J, leaving 2 bases between them. CDR3 in DNA: TGTGCCAGCAGCTTACCCTCCTACGAGCAGTACTTC. Amino acid sequence: CASSLPSYEQYF.

The genes are TRBV4-3 and TRBJ2-1; 11 positions agree with TRBD2. The CDR3 is 14 residues long. V was pared by 1 base and J by 10 bases, with 3 bases of the junction left unmatched. Germline loops: CDR1 LGHNA, CDR2 YSLEER. CDR3 DNA: TGCGCCAGCAGCCAAGGACTAGCGGGAAGCGAGCAGTTCTTC. Its translation: CASSQGLAGSEQFF.

J is TRBJ1-1 and V is TRBV5-4; maybe TRBD1 (5 bases). CDR1 and CDR2 (germline): SGHNT, YYREEE (reference sequence). This CDR3 has 15 amino acids. V was shortened by 6 bases and J by 4 bases, with 19 bases between the two germline ends. The CDR3 DNA reads TGTGCCAGCAACCTTTTCGGGGGAATCGGCACTGAAGCTTTCTTT. It codes for CASNLFGGIGTEAFF.